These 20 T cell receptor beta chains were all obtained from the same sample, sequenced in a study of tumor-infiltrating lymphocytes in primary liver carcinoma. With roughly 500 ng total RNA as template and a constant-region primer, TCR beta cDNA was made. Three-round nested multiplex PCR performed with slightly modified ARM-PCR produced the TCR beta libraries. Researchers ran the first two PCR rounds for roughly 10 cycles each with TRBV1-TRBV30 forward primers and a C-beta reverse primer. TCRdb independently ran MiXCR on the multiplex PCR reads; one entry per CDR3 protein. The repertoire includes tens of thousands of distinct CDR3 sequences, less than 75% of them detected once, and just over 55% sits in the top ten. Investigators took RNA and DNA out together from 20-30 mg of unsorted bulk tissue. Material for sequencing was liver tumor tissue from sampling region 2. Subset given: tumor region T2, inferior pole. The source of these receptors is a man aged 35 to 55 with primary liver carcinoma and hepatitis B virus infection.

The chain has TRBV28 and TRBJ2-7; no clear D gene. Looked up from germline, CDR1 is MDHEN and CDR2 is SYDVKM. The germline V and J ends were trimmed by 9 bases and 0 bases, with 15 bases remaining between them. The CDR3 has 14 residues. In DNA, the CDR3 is TGTGCCAGTATCCGGATAGTGGGCTCCTACGAGCAGTACTTC. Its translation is CASIRIVGSYEQYF.

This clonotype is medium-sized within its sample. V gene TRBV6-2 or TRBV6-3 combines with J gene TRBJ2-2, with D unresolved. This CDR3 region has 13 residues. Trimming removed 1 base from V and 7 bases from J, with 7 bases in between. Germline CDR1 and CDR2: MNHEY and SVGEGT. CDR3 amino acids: CASSYFLSGELFF. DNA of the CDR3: TGTGCCAGCAGTTACTTCTTAAGCGGGGAGCTGTTTTTT.

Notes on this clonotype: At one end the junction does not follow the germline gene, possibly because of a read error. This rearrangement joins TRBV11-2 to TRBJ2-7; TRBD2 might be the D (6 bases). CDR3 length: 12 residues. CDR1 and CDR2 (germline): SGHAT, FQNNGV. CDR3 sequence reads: CANSRRVDEQYF. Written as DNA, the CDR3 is TGTGCCAACAGCCGGAGGGTAGACGAACAGTACTTC.

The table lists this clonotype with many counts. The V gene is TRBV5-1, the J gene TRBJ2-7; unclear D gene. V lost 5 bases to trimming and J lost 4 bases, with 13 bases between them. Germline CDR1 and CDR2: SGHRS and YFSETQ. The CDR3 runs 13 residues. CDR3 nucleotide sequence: TGCGCCAGCAGTTTCAACGCAGAGTACGAGCAGTACTTC. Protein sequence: CASSFNAEYEQYF.

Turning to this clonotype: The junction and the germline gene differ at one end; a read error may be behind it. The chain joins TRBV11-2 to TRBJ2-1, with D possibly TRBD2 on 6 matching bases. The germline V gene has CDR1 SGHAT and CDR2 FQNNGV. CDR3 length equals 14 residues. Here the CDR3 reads CASSSAGTGNEQFF. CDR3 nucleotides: TGTGCAAGCAGTTCAGCGGGCACTGGGAATGAGCAGTTCTTC.

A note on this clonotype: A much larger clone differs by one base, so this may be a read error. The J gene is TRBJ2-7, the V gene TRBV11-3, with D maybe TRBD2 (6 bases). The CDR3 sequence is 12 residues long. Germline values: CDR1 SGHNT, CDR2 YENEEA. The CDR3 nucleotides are TGTGCCAGCAGCTCCCAATGGGGGGAGCAGCACTTC. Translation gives CASSSQWGEQHF.

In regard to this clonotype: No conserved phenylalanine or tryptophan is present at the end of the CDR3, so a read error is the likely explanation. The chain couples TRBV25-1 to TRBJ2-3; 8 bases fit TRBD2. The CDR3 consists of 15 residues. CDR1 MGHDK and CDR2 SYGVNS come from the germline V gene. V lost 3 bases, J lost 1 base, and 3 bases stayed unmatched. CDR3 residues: CASSDAGGGTDTQYS. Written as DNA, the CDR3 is TGTGCCAGCAGTGACGCGGGGGGAGGCACAGATACGCAGTATTCT.

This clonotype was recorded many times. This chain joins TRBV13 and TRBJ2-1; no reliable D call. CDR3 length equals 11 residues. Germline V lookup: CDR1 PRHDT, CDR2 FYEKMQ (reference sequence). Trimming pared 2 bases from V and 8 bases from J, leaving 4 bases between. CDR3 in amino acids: CASSLNDEQFF. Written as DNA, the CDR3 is TGTGCCAGCAGCTTAAATGATGAGCAGTTCTTC.

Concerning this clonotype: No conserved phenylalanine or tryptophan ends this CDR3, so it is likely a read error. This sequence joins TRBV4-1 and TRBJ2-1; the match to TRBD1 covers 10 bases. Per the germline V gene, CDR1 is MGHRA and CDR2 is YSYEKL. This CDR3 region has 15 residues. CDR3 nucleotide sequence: TGCGCAAGCAGCAATCCGGGACAGGGGACGGATGAGCAGTTCCTC. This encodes CASSNPGQGTDEQFL.

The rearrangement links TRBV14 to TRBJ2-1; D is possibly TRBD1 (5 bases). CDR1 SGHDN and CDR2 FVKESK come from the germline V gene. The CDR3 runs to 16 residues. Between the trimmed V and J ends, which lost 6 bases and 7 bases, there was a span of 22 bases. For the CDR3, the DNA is TGTGCCAGCAGTCGTCGACAGTGGGGCCTGTTAAATGAGCAGTTCTTC. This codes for CASSRRQWGLLNEQFF.

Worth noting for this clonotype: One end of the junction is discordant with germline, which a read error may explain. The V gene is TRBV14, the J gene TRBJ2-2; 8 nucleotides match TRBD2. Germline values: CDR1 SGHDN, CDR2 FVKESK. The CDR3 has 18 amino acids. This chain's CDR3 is CASSQGNGLAGNTGEPFF. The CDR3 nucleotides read TGTGCCAGCAGCCAAGGGAACGGCCTAGCGGGTAACACCGGGGAGCCGTTTTTT.

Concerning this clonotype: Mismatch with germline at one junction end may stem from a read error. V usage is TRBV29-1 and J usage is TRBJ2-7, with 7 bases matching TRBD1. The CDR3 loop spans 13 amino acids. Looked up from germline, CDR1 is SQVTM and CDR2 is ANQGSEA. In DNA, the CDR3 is TGCAACGTTGCCCCGACAGGGCTCCACGTGCGGTACTTC. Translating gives CNVAPTGLHVRYF.

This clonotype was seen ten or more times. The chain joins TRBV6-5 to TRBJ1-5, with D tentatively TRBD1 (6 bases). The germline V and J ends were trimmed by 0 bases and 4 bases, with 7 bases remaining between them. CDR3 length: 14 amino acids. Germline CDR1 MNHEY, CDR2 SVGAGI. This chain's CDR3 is CASSYSGQNQPQHF. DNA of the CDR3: TGTGCCAGCAGTTACTCGGGACAAAATCAGCCCCAGCATTTT.

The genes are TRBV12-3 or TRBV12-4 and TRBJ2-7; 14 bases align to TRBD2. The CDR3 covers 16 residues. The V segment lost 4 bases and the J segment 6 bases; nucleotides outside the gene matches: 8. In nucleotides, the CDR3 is TGTGCCAGCAGTTCCGGGACTAGCGGGAGTGGTTGCGAGCAGTACTTC. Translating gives CASSSGTSGSGCEQYF.

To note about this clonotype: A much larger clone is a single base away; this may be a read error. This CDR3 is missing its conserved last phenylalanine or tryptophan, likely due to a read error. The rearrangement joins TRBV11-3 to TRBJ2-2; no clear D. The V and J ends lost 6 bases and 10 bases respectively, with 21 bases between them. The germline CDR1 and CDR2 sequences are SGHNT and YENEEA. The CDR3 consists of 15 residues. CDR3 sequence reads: CASSLSPKGDAELFY. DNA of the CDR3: TGTGCCAGCAGTTTGTCCCCCAAGGGCGACGCGGAGCTGTTTTAT.

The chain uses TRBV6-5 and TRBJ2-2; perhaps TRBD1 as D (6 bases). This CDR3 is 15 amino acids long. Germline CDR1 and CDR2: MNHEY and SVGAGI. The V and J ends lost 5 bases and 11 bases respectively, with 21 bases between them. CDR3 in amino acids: CASSPVSTDSGELFF. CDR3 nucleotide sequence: TGTGCCAGCAGTCCAGTTTCCACGGACAGCGGCGAGCTGTTTTTT.

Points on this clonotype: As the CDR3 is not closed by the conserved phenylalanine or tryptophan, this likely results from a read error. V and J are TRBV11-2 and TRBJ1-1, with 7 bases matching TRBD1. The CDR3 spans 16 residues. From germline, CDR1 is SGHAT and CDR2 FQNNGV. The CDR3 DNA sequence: TGTGTCAGGAGCCCATCCAGGGGGTGGGTGAACACAGAAGCTTTCTCT. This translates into CVRSPSRGWVNTEAFS.

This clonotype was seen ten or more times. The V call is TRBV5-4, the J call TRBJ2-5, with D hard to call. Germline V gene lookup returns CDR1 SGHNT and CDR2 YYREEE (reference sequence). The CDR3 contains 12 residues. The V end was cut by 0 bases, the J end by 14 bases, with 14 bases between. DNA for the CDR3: TGTGCCAGCAGCTTGGACAAGGCCGTCAAATACTTC. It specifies CASSLDKAVKYF.

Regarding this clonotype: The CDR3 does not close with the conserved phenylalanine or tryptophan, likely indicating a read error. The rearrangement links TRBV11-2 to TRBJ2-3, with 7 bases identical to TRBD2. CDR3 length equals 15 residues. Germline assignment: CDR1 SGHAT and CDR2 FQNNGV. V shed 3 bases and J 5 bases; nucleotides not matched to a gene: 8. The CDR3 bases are TGTGCCAGCAGCTTGGACCGACTAGCAAGAGATACGCAGTATTAT. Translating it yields CASSLDRLARDTQYY.

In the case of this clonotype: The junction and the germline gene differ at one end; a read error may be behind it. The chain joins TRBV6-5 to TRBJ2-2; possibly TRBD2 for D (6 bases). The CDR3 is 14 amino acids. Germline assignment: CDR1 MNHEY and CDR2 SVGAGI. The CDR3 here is CASSYSRKRGKLFF. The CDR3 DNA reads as TGTGCCAGTAGTTACTCGAGGAAACGGGGGAAGCTGTTTTTT.